The clone carrying this TCR beta chain was counted many times. The data were taken from a study of early T cells in non-severe SARS-CoV-2 infection. TCRdb recomputed calls from the 5' RACE reads with MiXCR, one row per CDR3 protein. The sample shows 35,000 to 50,000 distinct CDR3 sequences, less than 8.5% of them seen only once. Germline V gene lookup returns CDR1 SGDLS and CDR2 YYNGEE. Trimming stripped 0 bases from V and 2 bases from J, with 2 bases between. This CDR3 spans 12 amino acids. This sequence joins TRBV9 and TRBJ2-5; D unresolved. The sequencing input was whole blood. The source is an adult who was a healthcare worker with PCR-confirmed SARS-CoV-2 infection or an uninfected control (not recorded which). In nucleotides, the CDR3 is TGTGCCAGCAGCGTAGGTCAAGAGACCCAGTACTTC. Protein product: CASSVGQETQYF.